This T cell receptor beta chain was identified during a study of blood T cell repertoires in COVID-19. Study overall: Donors in the United States, Italy and Spain gave samples during acute or convalescent COVID-19.

Per the original methods: Using reference gene primer amplification, nucleated cell counts were estimated. The method was immunoSEQ multiplex PCR; TCRdb's version includes in-frame clones alone and lacks a portion of them. V and J calls and clone size are copied from that table; D and trimming were computed from the DNA. In the table there are about 480,000 clones, nearly 90% of which are singletons. Across about two dozen US areas, participants ranged in age from about 18 to 90 years. Grouping used clinical history reported by participants in a survey and questionnaire. Germline V gene data show CDR1 as SGHRS and CDR2 as YFSETQ. The CDR3 spans 15 residues. The V and J ends lost 6 bases and 5 bases respectively, with 21 bases between them.

The TCR comes from a woman in her late teens or twenties with acute COVID-19. The sequenced material came from PBMCs or T cells enriched from blood (not recorded which). This chain joins TRBV5-1 and TRBJ2-7; perhaps TRBD1 as D (5 bases). The CDR3 spells CASKSSLGQGHEQYF. As DNA, the CDR3 is TGCGCCAGCAAAAGCAGCCTGGGGCAGGGCCACGAGCAGTACTTC.